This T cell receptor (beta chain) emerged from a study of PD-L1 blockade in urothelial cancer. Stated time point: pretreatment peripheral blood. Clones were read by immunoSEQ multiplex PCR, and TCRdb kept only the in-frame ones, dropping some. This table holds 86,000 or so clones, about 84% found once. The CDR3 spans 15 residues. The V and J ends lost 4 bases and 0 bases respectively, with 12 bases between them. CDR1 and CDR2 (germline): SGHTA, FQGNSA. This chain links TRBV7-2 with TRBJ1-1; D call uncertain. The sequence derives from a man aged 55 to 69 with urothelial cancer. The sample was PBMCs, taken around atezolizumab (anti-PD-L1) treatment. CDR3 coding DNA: TGTGCCAGCAGCTGGTCACTGATGATGAACACTGAAGCTTTCTTT. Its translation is CASSWSLMMNTEAFF.